This T cell receptor (beta chain) was sequenced in a study of shared clonotypes between healthy human individuals. CD4+ cells were split into CD45RA+ naive and CD45RA-negative memory subsets. V dropped 2 bases and J dropped 4; count of bases not matched to a gene: 5. Germline-derived CDR1 and CDR2 are SGHRS and YFSETQ. The CDR3 is 17 residues long. As concerns this clone: The same CDR3 is also encoded by other DNA sequences in this sample.

Profiled with immunoSEQ multiplex PCR; TCRdb holds only in-frame clones, not every one. The table has roughly 2 million clones, more than 90% seen once; the top ten hold over 0.1%. The chain joins TRBV5-1 to TRBJ2-1; 14 nucleotides line up with TRBD2. The sequence derives from a man aged 18 to 29 in good health. Source material: naive CD4+ T cells sorted from blood. Subset in this sample: CD45RA+ positively selected. The CDR3 protein is CASSLAGTSGGYNEQFF. The CDR3 DNA reads as TGCGCCAGCAGCTTAGCCGGGACTAGCGGGGGTTACAATGAGCAGTTCTTC.